This TCR beta chain emerged from a study of cytomegalovirus exposure and HLA in healthy donors. With regard to this clone: Its antigen is undetermined.

Whole-study findings and limits: One cluster of highly shared sequence variants probably arose as a sequencing artifact.

The CDR3 runs 15 residues. CDR1 and CDR2 from the germline V gene are SEHNR and FQNEAQ (reference sequence). J was trimmed by 3 bases and V by 2 bases; bases with no gene match: 4. The PCR contained 60 Vbeta and 13 Jbeta primers. Some clones are missing from TCRdb's copy, which holds only in-frame ones; the method was immunoSEQ multiplex PCR. With under 75,000 clones in the sample, the ten largest clones hold roughly 2.6%. Sequencing used PBMCs. The V and J genes are TRBV7-9 and TRBJ2-1; 7 nucleotides line up with TRBD2. The clonotype originates from a female donor in good health and CMV-seropositive. The CDR3 bases are TGTGCCAGCAGCTTAAATGGGGACTACTACAATGAGCAGTTCTTC. Its protein is CASSLNGDYYNEQFF.